This entry features one T cell receptor beta chain sequence. The CDR3 totals 14 residues. Deletions cut 8 bases from V and 1 base from J, with 11 bases between. Germline V gene data show CDR1 as MDHEN and CDR2 as SYDVKM. The sample is drawn from a study of blood T cell repertoires in COVID-19. Study-level information: PBMCs, B-cell-depleted T cells, or T cells were the source of the cDNA or gDNA that made up the material.

Study members were between about 18 and 89 years old and lived in 24 US regions. TCRdb keeps only in-frame clones here, not all; method: immunoSEQ multiplex PCR. This table holds roughly 260,000 clones, 80% to 90% found once. Sequencing was performed on PBMCs or T cells enriched from blood (not recorded which). The J gene is TRBJ2-2, the V gene TRBV28; D perhaps matches TRBD2 (7 bases). The source of this sequence is a woman aged 45-60 years who had recovered from COVID-19. The CDR3 loop is CASGGARNTGELFF. Written as DNA, the CDR3 is TGTGCCAGCGGGGGGGCCCGGAACACCGGGGAGCTGTTTTTT.